This entry describes one TCR beta chain. The data belong to a study of shared clonotypes between healthy human individuals. How the authors handled the data: ImmunoSEQ only sent back junction sequences with no quality scores, so filtering was done differently. Method: immunoSEQ multiplex PCR; TCRdb's copy keeps in-frame clones and lacks some. V, J and clone size are taken as reported in that table, and D and trimming were inferred from the DNA itself. The sample lists roughly 700,000 clones; 90% were seen once. The ends were cut back, 1 base at V and 7 bases at J, with 17 bases in the middle. Germline V lookup: CDR1 SGHAT, CDR2 FQNNGV. There are 16 residues in the CDR3.

Material for sequencing was memory CD8+ T cells from PBMCs. Subset indicated: CD45RO+ cells pooled with CCR7-negative TemRA cells. The V and J genes are TRBV11-2 and TRBJ2-1; D remains unclear. The receptor was derived from a man between 18 and 29 years old in good health. Some clones in this sample may be carry-over from other donors' samples. CDR3 protein: CASSLVVLGKFNEQFF. CDR3 DNA sequence: TGTGCCAGCAGCTTAGTCGTTCTGGGGAAATTTAATGAGCAGTTCTTC.